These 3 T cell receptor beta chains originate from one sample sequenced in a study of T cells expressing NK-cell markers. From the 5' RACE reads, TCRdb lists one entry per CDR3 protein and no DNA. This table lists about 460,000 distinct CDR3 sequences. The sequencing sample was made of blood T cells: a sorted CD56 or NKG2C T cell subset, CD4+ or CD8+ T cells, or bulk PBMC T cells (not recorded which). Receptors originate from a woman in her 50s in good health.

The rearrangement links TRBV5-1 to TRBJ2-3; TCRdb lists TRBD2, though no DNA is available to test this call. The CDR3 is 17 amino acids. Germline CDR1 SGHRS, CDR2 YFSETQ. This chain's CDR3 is CASRVGAIPSSTDTQYF.

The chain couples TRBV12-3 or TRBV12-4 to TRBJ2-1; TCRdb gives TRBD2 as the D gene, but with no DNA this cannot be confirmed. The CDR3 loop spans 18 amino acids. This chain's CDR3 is CASRQKGFSARGASEQFF.

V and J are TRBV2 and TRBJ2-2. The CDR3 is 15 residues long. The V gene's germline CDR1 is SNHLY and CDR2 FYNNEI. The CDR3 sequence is CASSEAFGYTGELFF.